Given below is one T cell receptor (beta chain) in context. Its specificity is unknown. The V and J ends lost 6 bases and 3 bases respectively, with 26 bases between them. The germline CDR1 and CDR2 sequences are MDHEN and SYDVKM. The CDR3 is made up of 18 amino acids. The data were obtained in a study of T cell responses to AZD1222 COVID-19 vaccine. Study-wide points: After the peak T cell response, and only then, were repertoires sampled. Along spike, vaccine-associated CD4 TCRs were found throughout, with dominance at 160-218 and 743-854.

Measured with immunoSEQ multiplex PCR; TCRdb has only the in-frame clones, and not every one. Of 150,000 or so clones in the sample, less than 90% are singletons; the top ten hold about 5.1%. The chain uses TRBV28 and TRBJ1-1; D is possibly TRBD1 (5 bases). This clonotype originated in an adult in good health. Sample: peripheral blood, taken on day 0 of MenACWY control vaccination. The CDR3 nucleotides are TGTGCCAGCAGGACCTTGACAGAGAACTCGGGTTCTGACACTGAAGCTTTCTTT. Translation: CASRTLTENSGSDTEAFF.